One sample yielded the 15 T cell receptor beta chains listed below, sequenced in a study of blood T cells in healthy people across ages. Primers used in a second PCR of roughly 6 to 11 cycles were a sample-barcoded 5' primer and a J-beta primer mix. One entry per CDR3 protein, called by TCRdb with MiXCR from the 5' RACE reads. The sample lists about 1.1 million distinct CDR3 sequences; roughly two fifths were seen once. What was sequenced was blood. The receptors derive from a man aged 18-30 years in good health.

The chain couples TRBV4-2 to TRBJ2-7; possibly TRBD1 or TRBD2 for D (5 bases each). The CDR3 is 16 residues long. Per germline, CDR1 LGHNA and CDR2 YNFKEQ. V gave up 1 base and J gave up 2 bases, with 15 bases separating them. CDR3 in DNA: TGTGCCAGCAGCCAAGGGGACCTACTCGGCGCCTACGAGCAGTACTTC. It yields the protein CASSQGDLLGAYEQYF.

The chain joins TRBV4-1 to TRBJ2-1; D not certain. This CDR3 has 14 amino acids. V lost 2 bases and J 9 bases, leaving 14 bases between the germline ends. CDR1 is MGHRA, CDR2 YSYEKL, per germline. CDR3 in DNA: TGCGCCAGCAGCCAACCGTATGCCCCAAGTGAGCAGTTCTTC. Amino acids: CASSQPYAPSEQFF.

This clonotype was detected once. The rearrangement joins TRBV14 to TRBJ2-1, with D perhaps TRBD2 (6 bases). Germline-derived CDR1 and CDR2 are SGHDN and FVKESK. The CDR3 consists of 15 residues. V was trimmed by 3 bases and J by 0 bases, leaving 9 bases between them. For the CDR3, the DNA is TGTGCCAGCAGCCACGGGGGAACCTCCTACAATGAGCAGTTCTTC. This codes for CASSHGGTSYNEQFF.

There are a few counts of this clonotype. The CDR3 coding sequence is TGCAGTGCTATCCCTGGCGGGACAGGGGCAAACTATGGCTACACCTTC. This encodes CSAIPGGTGANYGYTF. The rearrangement links TRBV20-1 to TRBJ1-2; 10 bases map to TRBD1. CDR1 and CDR2 from the germline V gene are DFQATT and SNEGSKA (reference sequence). The CDR3 has 16 residues. V lost 4 bases, J lost 2 bases, and 10 bases stayed unmatched.

This clonotype was seen a few times. This sequence joins TRBV7-2 and TRBJ1-2, with no clear D. The CDR3 loop spans 13 amino acids. Per the germline V gene, CDR1 is SGHTA and CDR2 is FQGNSA. Trimming left V 4 bases short and J 2 bases short, with 8 bases between. The CDR3 DNA follows: TGTGCCAGCAGCTCCAGGCTCAACTATGGCTACACCTTC. It codes for CASSSRLNYGYTF.

Only a few counts were recorded for this clonotype. The chain is built from TRBV27 and TRBJ2-2; 7 bases agree with TRBD1. Germline loops: CDR1 MNHEY, CDR2 SMNVEV (reference sequence). The ends lost 2 bases at V and 1 base at J; junction bases unmatched: 7. The CDR3 is made up of 17 amino acids. The CDR3 is CASSLRLRQGNTGELFF. CDR3 DNA sequence: TGTGCCAGCAGTTTACGCCTCCGACAGGGGAACACCGGGGAGCTGTTTTTT.

Here the CDR3 DNA reads TGCAGCGTTGTAGGGACCGGGAAATCTGGGGCCAACGTCCTGACTTTC. Translation gives CSVVGTGKSGANVLTF. V gene TRBV29-1 combines with J gene TRBJ2-6; D may be TRBD1 or TRBD2 (5 bases each). V was trimmed by 4 bases and J by 1 base, leaving 14 bases between them. The CDR3 loop spans 16 amino acids. Germline V CDR1 and CDR2: SQVTM, ANQGSEA.

The chain recombines TRBV12-5 with TRBJ1-2; TRBD1 matches at 9 bases. This CDR3 spans 14 amino acids. With 6 bases clipped from V and 4 bases from J, the junction kept 6 bases outside the gene matches. Germline V gene data show CDR1 as LGHNT and CDR2 as FRNRAP. The CDR3 DNA reads TGTGCTAGTGGCCAGGGACAGGGAGCCTATGGCTACACCTTC. Its protein is CASGQGQGAYGYTF.

This clonotype turned up a few times. CDR3: CASTDGGSEAFF. The DNA for the CDR3 is TGTGCCAGCACCGATGGGGGATCTGAAGCTTTCTTT. The V gene is TRBV27, the J gene TRBJ1-1, with D maybe TRBD1 (5 bases). V lost 7 bases to trimming and J lost 6 bases, with 12 bases between them. Germline V CDR1 and CDR2: MNHEY, SMNVEV (reference sequence). The CDR3 consists of 12 residues.

There are many counts of this clonotype. The rearrangement links TRBV20-1 to TRBJ1-2; 7 positions match TRBD1. The trim removed 6 bases at V and 8 bases at J, leaving 6 bases unmatched. CDR3 length: 11 amino acids. CDR1 DFQATT and CDR2 SNEGSKA come from the germline V gene (reference sequence). The CDR3 DNA reads TGCAGTGCGAGACAGGGAAGCGGCTACACCTTC. It translates to CSARQGSGYTF.

In its sample, this clonotype was seen a few times. The J gene is TRBJ2-1, the V gene TRBV30, with 8 bases that match TRBD2. Germline values: CDR1 GTSNPN, CDR2 SVGIG (reference sequence). V shed 0 bases and J 15 bases; nucleotides not matched to a gene: 7. This CDR3 is 12 amino acids long. The CDR3 bases are TGTGCCTGGAGTGTACAACGGGGGGGCAGGTTCTTC. Protein product: CAWSVQRGGRFF.

This clonotype has only a few counts. This CDR3 is CASSSRGGVNEQFF. The CDR3 nucleotides are TGCGCCAGCAGCTCACGGGGGGGCGTAAATGAGCAGTTCTTC. The chain links TRBV5-1 to TRBJ2-1; 8 bases fit TRBD2. V trimming: 3 bases; J trimming: 7 bases; junction bases outside the gene matches: 6. The CDR3 covers 14 residues. Germline-derived CDR1 and CDR2 are SGHRS and YFSETQ.

V usage is TRBV6-6 and J usage is TRBJ1-5, with TRBD1 matching 11 bases. Unmatched junction bases numbered 7, after V lost 5 bases and J lost 7 bases. The CDR3 has 15 residues. Germline lookup yields CDR1 MNHNY and CDR2 SVGAGI (reference sequence). CDR3 sequence reads: CASSQDRGHKQPQHF. The DNA for the CDR3 is TGTGCCAGCAGTCAGGACAGGGGGCATAAACAGCCCCAGCATTTT.

The rearrangement uses TRBV5-4 and TRBJ1-1; possible D gene TRBD1, 6 bases. CDR3 length: 15 residues. Looked up from germline, CDR1 is SGHNT and CDR2 is YYREEE (reference sequence). V was pared by 0 bases and J by 5 bases, with 14 bases between. CDR3 DNA: TGTGCCAGCAGCTTGGGGGGGCGGTCAACAACTGAAGCTTTCTTT. As protein: CASSLGGRSTTEAFF.

V is TRBV9 and J is TRBJ1-4; no firm D call. The CDR3 covers 15 residues. V was pared by 0 bases and J by 3 bases, with 9 bases between. Germline CDR1 is SGDLS and CDR2 is YYNGEE. DNA for the CDR3: TGTGCCAGCAGCGTAGGAGGGTTGGCTAATGAAAAACTGTTTTTT. Translating it yields CASSVGGLANEKLFF.